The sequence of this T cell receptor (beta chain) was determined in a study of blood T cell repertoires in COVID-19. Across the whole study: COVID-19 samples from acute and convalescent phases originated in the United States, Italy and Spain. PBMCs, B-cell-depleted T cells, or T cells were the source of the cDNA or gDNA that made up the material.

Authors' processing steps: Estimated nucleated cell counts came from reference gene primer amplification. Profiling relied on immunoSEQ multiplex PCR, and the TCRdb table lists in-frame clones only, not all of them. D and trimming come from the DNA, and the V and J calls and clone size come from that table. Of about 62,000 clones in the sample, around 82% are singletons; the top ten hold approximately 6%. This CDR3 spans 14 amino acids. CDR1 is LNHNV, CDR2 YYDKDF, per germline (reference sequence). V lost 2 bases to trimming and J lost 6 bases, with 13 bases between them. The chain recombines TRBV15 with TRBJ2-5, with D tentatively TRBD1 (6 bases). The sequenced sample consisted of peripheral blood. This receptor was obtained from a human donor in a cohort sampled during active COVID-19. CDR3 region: CATSRNRDGKTQYF. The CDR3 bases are TGTGCCACCAGCAGAAACAGGGACGGGAAGACCCAGTACTTC.